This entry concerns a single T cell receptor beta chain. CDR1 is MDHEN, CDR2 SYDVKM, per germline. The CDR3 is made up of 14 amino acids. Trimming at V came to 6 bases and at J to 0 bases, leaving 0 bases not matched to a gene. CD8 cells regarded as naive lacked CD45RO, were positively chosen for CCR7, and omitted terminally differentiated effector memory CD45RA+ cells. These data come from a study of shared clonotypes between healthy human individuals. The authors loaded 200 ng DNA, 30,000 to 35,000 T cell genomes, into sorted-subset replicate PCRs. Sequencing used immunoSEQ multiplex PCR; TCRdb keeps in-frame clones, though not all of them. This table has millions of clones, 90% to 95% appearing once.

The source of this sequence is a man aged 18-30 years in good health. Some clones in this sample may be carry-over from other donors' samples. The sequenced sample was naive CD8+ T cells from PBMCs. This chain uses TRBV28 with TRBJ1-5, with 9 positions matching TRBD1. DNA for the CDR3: TGTGCCAGCAGGGACAGGGGTAGCAATCAGCCCCAGCATTTT. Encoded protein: CASRDRGSNQPQHF.